This T cell receptor beta chain stems from a study of cytomegalovirus exposure and HLA in healthy donors. Amplification used 60 Vbeta primers and 13 Jbeta primers. Using immunoSEQ multiplex PCR, the repertoire was profiled, and TCRdb retains in-frame clones only, with some absent. The data contain about 140,000 clones, approximately 80% of them seen just once; the ten biggest clones take up roughly 4.5%. The CDR3 has 13 amino acids. Germline V gives CDR1 MNHNS, CDR2 SASEGT. V was clipped by 1 base and J by 11 bases, with 12 bases between them. Of note for this clone: What it recognizes is unknown.

Study-level results: Earlier analysis yielded a pattern in which most TCR beta V segments were productive about 90% or about 30% of the time. In a later analysis, TCR beta V- and J-gene trimming was associated with a missense DCLRE1C variant. In vitro checks showed that a few CMV-associated chains really do target CMV antigens. Presence/absence analyses took donor sequencing depth as roughly uniform.

The rearrangement links TRBV6-1 to TRBJ1-3; no clear D. This sequence was found in a man in his forties in good health and CMV-seronegative. The source material was PBMCs. The CDR3 sequence: CASSEVRQPPIYF. DNA of the CDR3: TGTGCCAGCAGTGAAGTGAGGCAGCCTCCCATATATTTT.